What follows is one T cell receptor (beta chain) and its context. The sample originates from a study of OX40 agonist ivuxolimab in advanced cancers. Study-level background: Aged roughly 23 to 80 with a mean of approximately 57 years, they were about 78% male.

Repertoires were generated with immunoSEQ multiplex PCR, while TCRdb's copy carries only in-frame clones and drops some. The table includes about 58,000 clones, 80% to 90% detected once. Trimming stripped 7 bases from V and 2 bases from J, with 19 bases between. CDR1 and CDR2 from the germline V gene are SNHLY and FYNNEI. The CDR3 covers 16 residues. This TCR came from an adult with an advanced solid tumor such as melanoma, head and neck, liver or kidney cancer. The chain recombines TRBV2 with TRBJ2-3; D may be TRBD1 or TRBD2 (7 bases each). The sample here was CD4+ or CD8+ T cells sorted from blood, taken in a trial of the OX40 agonist ivuxolimab. CDR3 coding DNA: TGTGCCAGCACCCAGGGGGGGGCTGGCCCCACAGATACGCAGTATTTT. This sequence encodes CASTQGGAGPTDTQYF.